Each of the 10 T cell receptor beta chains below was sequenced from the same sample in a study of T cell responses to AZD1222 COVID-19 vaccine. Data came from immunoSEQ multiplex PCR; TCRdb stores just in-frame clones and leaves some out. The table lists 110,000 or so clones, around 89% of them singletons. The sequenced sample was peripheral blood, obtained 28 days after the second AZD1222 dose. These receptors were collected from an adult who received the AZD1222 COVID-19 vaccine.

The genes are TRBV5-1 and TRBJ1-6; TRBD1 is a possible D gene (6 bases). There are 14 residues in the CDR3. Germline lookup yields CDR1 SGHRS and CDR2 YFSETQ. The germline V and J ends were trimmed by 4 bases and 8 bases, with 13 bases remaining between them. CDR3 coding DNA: TGCGCCAGCAGCCTACTCAGGGGTGATTCACCCCTCCACTTT. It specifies CASSLLRGDSPLHF.

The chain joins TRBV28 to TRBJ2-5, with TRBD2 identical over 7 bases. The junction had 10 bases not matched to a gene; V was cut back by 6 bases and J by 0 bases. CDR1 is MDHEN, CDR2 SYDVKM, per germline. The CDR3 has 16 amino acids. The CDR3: CASRRTGLPYQETQYF. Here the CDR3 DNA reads TGTGCCAGCAGGCGCACGGGACTACCGTACCAAGAGACCCAGTACTTC.

In nucleotides, the CDR3 is TGTGCCAGCAGCTTAGTAGGGGAAAAACTGTTTTTT. Protein product: CASSLVGEKLFF. The chain couples TRBV11-2 to TRBJ1-4; D unresolved. The CDR3 runs to 12 residues. Trimming left V 1 base short and J 8 bases short, with 5 bases between. CDR1 and CDR2 from the germline V gene are SGHAT and FQNNGV.

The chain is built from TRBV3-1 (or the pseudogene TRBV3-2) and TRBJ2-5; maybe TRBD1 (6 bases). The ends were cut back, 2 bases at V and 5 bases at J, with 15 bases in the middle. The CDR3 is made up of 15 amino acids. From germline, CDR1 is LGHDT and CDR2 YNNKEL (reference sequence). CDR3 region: CASSQQGRLGETQYF. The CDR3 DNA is TGTGCCAGCAGCCAACAGGGGCGGCTCGGGGAGACCCAGTACTTC.

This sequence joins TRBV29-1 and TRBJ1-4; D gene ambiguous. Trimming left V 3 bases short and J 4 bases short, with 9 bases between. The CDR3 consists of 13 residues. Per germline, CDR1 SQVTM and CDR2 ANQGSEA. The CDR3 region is CSVDGRGNEKLFF. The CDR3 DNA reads TGCAGCGTTGATGGGCGAGGTAATGAAAAACTGTTTTTT. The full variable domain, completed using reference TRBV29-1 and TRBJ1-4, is SAVISQKPSRDICQRGTSLTIQCQVDSQVTMMFWYRQQPGQSLTLIATANQGSEATYESGFVIDKFPISRPNLTFSTLTVSNMSPEDSSIYLCSVDGRGNEKLFFGSGTQLSVL.

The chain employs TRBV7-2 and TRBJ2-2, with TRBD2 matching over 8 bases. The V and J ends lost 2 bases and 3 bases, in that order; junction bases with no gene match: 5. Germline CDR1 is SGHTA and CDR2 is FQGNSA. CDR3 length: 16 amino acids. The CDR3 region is CASSLKRGSYTGELFF. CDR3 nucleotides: TGTGCCAGCAGCTTAAAGCGGGGGTCATACACCGGGGAGCTGTTTTTT. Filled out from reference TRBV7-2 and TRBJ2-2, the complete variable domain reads GAGVSQSPSNKVTEKGKDVELRCDPISGHTALYWYRQSLGQGLEFLIYFQGNSAPDKSGLPSDRFSAERTGGSVSTLTIQRTQQEDSAVYLCASSLKRGSYTGELFFGEGSRLTVL.

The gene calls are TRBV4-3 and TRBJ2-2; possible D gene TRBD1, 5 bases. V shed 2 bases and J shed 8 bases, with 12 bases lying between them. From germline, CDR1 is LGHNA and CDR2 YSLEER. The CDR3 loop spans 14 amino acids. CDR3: CASSQSGYRGELFF. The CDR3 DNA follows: TGCGCCAGCAGCCAATCAGGGTACCGAGGGGAGCTGTTTTTT.

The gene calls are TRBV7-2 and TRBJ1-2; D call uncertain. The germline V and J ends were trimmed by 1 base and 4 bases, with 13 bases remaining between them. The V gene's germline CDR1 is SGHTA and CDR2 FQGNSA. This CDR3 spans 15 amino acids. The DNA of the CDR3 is TGTGCCAGCAGCTTAGGCGAGGTCTCCCGCTATGGCTACACCTTC. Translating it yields CASSLGEVSRYGYTF.

CDR3 in DNA: TGCGCCAGCAGCCAAGATCCGGGGGGACAGGGACTACCCAATAATTCACCCCTCCACTTT. Its translation is CASSQDPGGQGLPNNSPLHF. The chain employs TRBV4-3 and TRBJ1-6, with TRBD1 matching 9 bases. There are 20 residues in the CDR3. Germline-derived CDR1 and CDR2 are LGHNA and YSLEER. V lost 0 bases and J lost 5; bases outside the gene matches: 14.

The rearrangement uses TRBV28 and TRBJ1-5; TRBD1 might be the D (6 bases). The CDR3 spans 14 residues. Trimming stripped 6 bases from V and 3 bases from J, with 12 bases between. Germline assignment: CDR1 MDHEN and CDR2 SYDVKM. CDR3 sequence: CASRPTGINQPQHF. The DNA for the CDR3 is TGTGCCAGCAGACCTACAGGGATCAATCAGCCCCAGCATTTT.